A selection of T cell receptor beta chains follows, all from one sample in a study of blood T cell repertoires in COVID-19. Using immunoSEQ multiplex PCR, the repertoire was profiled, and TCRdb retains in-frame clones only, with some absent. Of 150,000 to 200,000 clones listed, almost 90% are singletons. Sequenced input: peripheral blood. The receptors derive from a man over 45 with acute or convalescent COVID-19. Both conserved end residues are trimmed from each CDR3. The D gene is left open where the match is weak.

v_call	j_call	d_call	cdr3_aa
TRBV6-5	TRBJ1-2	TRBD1	ASTRQGVYGYT
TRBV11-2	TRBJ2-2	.	ASSLAGITGELF
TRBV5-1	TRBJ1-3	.	ASSLEGRVSGNTIY
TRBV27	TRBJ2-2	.	ASSWGGGFGTGELF
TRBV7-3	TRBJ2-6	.	ASTSRGDSGANVLT
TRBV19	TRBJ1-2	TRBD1	ASSTQGQGDYGYT
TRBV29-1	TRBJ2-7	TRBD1	SVRRGPHEQY
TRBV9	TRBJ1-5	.	ASSVGSGESNQPQH
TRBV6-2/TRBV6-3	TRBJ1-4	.	ASSRTTAANEKLF
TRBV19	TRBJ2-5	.	ASSPRQPKVWTQY
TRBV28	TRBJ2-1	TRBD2	ASSFTSGTYNEQF
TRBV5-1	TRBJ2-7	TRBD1	ASRTPGQGHYEQY
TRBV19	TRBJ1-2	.	ASSMGHYYGYT
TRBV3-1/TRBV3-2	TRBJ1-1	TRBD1	ASSPSDRGNTEAF
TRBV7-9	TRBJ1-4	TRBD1	ASSFGTGGGTNEKLF